Each of the 26 T cell receptor beta chains below was sequenced from the same sample in a study of response to subunit inactivated influenza vaccine. TCRdb analysed the RT-PCR reads with MiXCR anew, one entry per CDR3 protein. The repertoire holds approximately 700,000 distinct CDR3 sequences, with approximately 15% as singletons. This material consisted of PBMCs from blood, taken 14 days before vaccination. These receptors all come from a man in his fifties who received an inactivated influenza vaccine.

There are a few counts of this clonotype. This rearrangement joins TRBV12-3 or TRBV12-4 to TRBJ1-5; possibly TRBD1 for D (5 bases). V was cut by 5 bases and J by 0 bases, with 11 bases left in between. The CDR3 loop spans 15 amino acids. CDR3 DNA sequence: TGTGCCAGCAGTCACAGGTTCTATAGCAATCAGCCCCAGCATTTT. This codes for CASSHRFYSNQPQHF.

This chain connects TRBV7-2 to TRBJ2-5, with 8 bases that match TRBD2. The ends lost 1 base at V and 2 bases at J; junction bases unmatched: 6. Germline CDR1 and CDR2: SGHTA and FQGNSA. This CDR3 has 16 residues. The CDR3 bases are TGTGCCAGCAGCTTAGAACGGGAGGGCCTTCAAGAGACCCAGTACTTC. Amino acid sequence: CASSLEREGLQETQYF.

The chain combines TRBV20-1 with TRBJ1-1, with 7 bases that match TRBD1. Germline V CDR1 and CDR2: DFQATT, SNEGSKA (reference sequence). This CDR3 is built from 15 residues. The junction had 12 bases not matched to a gene; V was cut back by 3 bases and J by 5 bases. The CDR3 protein is CSASAPGGGQTEAFF. CDR3 DNA: TGCAGTGCTAGCGCTCCCGGAGGGGGCCAAACTGAAGCTTTCTTT.

The table lists this clonotype with a few counts. The chain is built from TRBV20-1 and TRBJ1-5, with no clear D. Trimming left V 4 bases short and J 0 bases short, with 13 bases between. This CDR3 has 15 residues. Germline CDR1 reads DFQATT; CDR2 reads SNEGSKA (reference sequence). CDR3 sequence: CSATTEDYSNQPQHF. The CDR3 DNA follows: TGCAGTGCTACGACGGAGGACTATAGCAATCAGCCCCAGCATTTT.

The chain employs TRBV7-9 and TRBJ2-2; D gene unclear. CDR1 and CDR2 (germline): SEHNR, FQNEAQ (reference sequence). The CDR3 covers 14 residues. The CDR3 nucleotides are TGTGCTCTTGGTATTGGACGGAACACCGGGGAGCTGTTTTTT. Protein product: CALGIGRNTGELFF.

A single count supports this clonotype. The chain employs TRBV15 and TRBJ2-6, with TRBD1 matching over 7 bases. This CDR3 contains 18 residues. Germline CDR1 reads LNHNV; CDR2 reads YYDKDF (reference sequence). V dropped 4 bases and J dropped 0; count of bases not matched to a gene: 9. CDR3 sequence (DNA): TGTGCCACCAGCACCACTCCGGGACAGAGCTCTGGGGCCAACGTCCTGACTTTC. Amino acids: CATSTTPGQSSGANVLTF.

This chain links TRBV7-3 with TRBJ2-5, with TRBD1 as a possible D gene (6 bases). V was trimmed by 6 bases and J by 5 bases, leaving 13 bases between them. Per germline, CDR1 SGHTA and CDR2 FQGTGA. This CDR3 spans 13 amino acids. The CDR3 region is CASRAGTLETQYF. In nucleotides, the CDR3 is TGTGCCAGCAGAGCCGGGACATTGGAGACCCAGTACTTC.

The chain employs TRBV28 and TRBJ2-1; 12 bases align to TRBD2. With 4 bases clipped from V and 5 bases from J, the junction kept 3 bases outside the gene matches. This CDR3 has 15 residues. Germline V gives CDR1 MDHEN, CDR2 SYDVKM. CDR3 residues: CASSSGLAGHNEQFF. The CDR3 nucleotides read TGTGCCAGCAGTTCGGGACTAGCGGGCCACAATGAGCAGTTCTTC.

This clonotype occurred a few times. The chain employs TRBV6-1 and TRBJ2-1; the D call may be TRBD1 or TRBD2 (6 bases each). There are 17 residues in the CDR3. Trimming pared 6 bases from V and 0 bases from J, leaving 18 bases between. Looked up from germline, CDR1 is MNHNS and CDR2 is SASEGT. CDR3 DNA: TGTGCCAGCAGAGGGACTTCAGGGGCACACTCCTACAATGAGCAGTTCTTC. Protein sequence: CASRGTSGAHSYNEQFF.

The CDR3 loop is CASRTRFDEQFF. CDR3 DNA sequence: TGTGCCAGCAGAACTAGATTTGATGAGCAGTTCTTC. V usage is TRBV6-2 or TRBV6-3 and J usage is TRBJ2-1, with D perhaps TRBD2 (5 bases). This CDR3 is built from 12 residues. With 6 bases removed from V and 8 bases from J, the gap between germline ends came to 11 bases. Germline V CDR1 and CDR2: MNHEY, SVGEGT.

This clonotype has just a few counts. The DNA of the CDR3 is TGTGCCAGCAGTCGTTCCAATGAAAAACTGTTTTTT. Protein sequence: CASSRSNEKLFF. The chain has TRBV6-6 and TRBJ1-4; D remains ambiguous. The V and J ends lost 5 bases and 5 bases respectively, with 6 bases between them. The CDR3 is 12 residues long. CDR1 is MNHNY and CDR2 is SVGAGI in the germline V gene (reference sequence).

The J gene is TRBJ2-3, the V gene TRBV20-1, with D uncertain. The CDR3 covers 15 residues. The V gene's germline CDR1 is DFQATT and CDR2 SNEGSKA (reference sequence). Trimming took off 6 bases at V and 1 base at J, with 17 bases between the two ends. Here the CDR3 reads CSAHPGRQRTDTQYF. CDR3 sequence (DNA): TGCAGTGCCCACCCCGGAAGACAACGCACAGATACGCAGTATTTT.

This clonotype was seen repeatedly, ten times or more. V gene TRBV7-8 combines with J gene TRBJ2-3, with D hard to call. Between the trimmed V and J ends, which lost 3 bases and 1 base, there was a span of 8 bases. The CDR3 covers 14 residues. Germline lookup yields CDR1 SGHVS and CDR2 FQNEAQ. The CDR3 sequence is CASSLLGRTDTQYF. The CDR3 nucleotides read TGTGCCAGCAGCTTGCTTGGCCGCACAGATACGCAGTATTTT. The variable domain in full, with the rest retrieved from reference TRBV7-8 and TRBJ2-3, is GAGVSQSPRYKVAKRGQDVALRCDPISGHVSLFWYQQALGQGPEFLTYFQNEAQLDKSGLPSDRFFAERPEGSVSTLKIQRTQQEDSAVYLCASSLLGRTDTQYFGPGTRLTVL.

The chain links TRBV3-1 to TRBJ2-3; 15 positions agree with TRBD2. CDR3 length: 16 amino acids. CDR1 and CDR2 (germline): LGHDT, YNNKEL (reference sequence). Trimming removed 11 bases from V and 3 bases from J; junction bases left unmatched: 9. In DNA, the CDR3 is TGTGCCGTCCGCGGGGGACTAGCGGGGGGAACAGATACGCAGTATTTT. It specifies CAVRGGLAGGTDTQYF.

This clonotype was recorded at least ten times. The chain links TRBV20-1 to TRBJ2-7, with 7 positions matching TRBD2. There are 15 residues in the CDR3. V gave up 0 bases and J gave up 2 bases; unmatched junction bases: 7. CDR1 DFQATT and CDR2 SNEGSKA come from the germline V gene (reference sequence). For the CDR3, the DNA is TGCAGTGCTAGAGATAAGAGCGGGACCCCCTACGAGCAGTACTTC. The encoded protein is CSARDKSGTPYEQYF.

V usage is TRBV20-1 and J usage is TRBJ1-1, with D possibly being TRBD1 (5 bases). The germline V gene encodes CDR1 DFQATT and CDR2 SNEGSKA (reference sequence). Trimming removed 0 bases from V and 5 bases from J, with 13 bases in between. The CDR3 sequence is 14 residues long. For the CDR3, the DNA is TGCAGTGCTAGAGATGTGGGGCGCGTAACTGAAGCTTTCTTT. Translating gives CSARDVGRVTEAFF.

This clonotype was found a few times. J is TRBJ2-2 and V is TRBV13; 11 nucleotides match TRBD1. CDR3 length: 15 amino acids. Per germline, CDR1 PRHDT and CDR2 FYEKMQ (reference sequence). V lost 5 bases to trimming and J lost 5 bases; unmatched junction nucleotides: 4. The CDR3 DNA is TGTGCCAGCAGCCATGGGACAGGGGGTACCGGGGAGCTGTTTTTT. It yields the protein CASSHGTGGTGELFF.

This clonotype was seen many times. The chain carries TRBV24-1 and TRBJ2-1, with 9 nucleotides matching TRBD1. Germline V gene sequence: CDR1 KGHDR, CDR2 SFDVKD. The ends lost 2 bases at V and 5 bases at J; junction bases unmatched: 3. The CDR3 loop spans 15 amino acids. The CDR3 loop reads CATSDSGTGNNEQFF. The CDR3 DNA is TGTGCCACCAGTGATTCCGGGACAGGGAACAATGAGCAGTTCTTC.

The V call is TRBV7-9, the J call TRBJ2-2; D is uncertain. The CDR3 runs to 10 residues. Trimming left V 10 bases short and J 4 bases short, with 4 bases between. Per germline, CDR1 SEHNR and CDR2 FQNEAQ (reference sequence). In nucleotides, the CDR3 is TGTGCCACGCTCACCGGGGAGCTGTTTTTT. Its protein product is CATLTGELFF.

The CDR3 reads CASSMGFGQGSPLHF. As DNA, the CDR3 is TGTGCCAGCAGTATGGGGTTTGGGCAGGGATCACCCCTCCACTTT. The V gene is TRBV2, the J gene TRBJ1-6, with D possibly being TRBD1 (5 bases). Deletions cut 5 bases from V and 10 bases from J, with 18 bases between. The CDR3 is made up of 15 amino acids. Looked up from germline, CDR1 is SNHLY and CDR2 is FYNNEI.

At least ten counts were recorded for this clonotype. This chain joins TRBV10-3 and TRBJ1-1, with 7 bases fitting TRBD1. Losses at the gene ends were 6 bases for V and 2 bases for J; bases not matched to a gene: 3. Germline assignment: CDR1 ENHRY and CDR2 SYGVKD. The CDR3 loop spans 13 amino acids. CDR3 amino acids: CAIRDRINTEAFF. Written as DNA, the CDR3 is TGTGCCATCAGGGACAGGATAAACACTGAAGCTTTCTTT.

This chain joins TRBV7-3 and TRBJ2-3, with 13 nucleotides matching TRBD2. The CDR3 is 16 residues long. Germline V lookup: CDR1 SGHTA, CDR2 FQGTGA. The V segment lost 3 bases and the J segment 3 bases; nucleotides outside the gene matches: 3. DNA for the CDR3: TGTGCCAGCAGCTTTACGACTAGCGGGAGGACAGATACGCAGTATTTT. Translation gives CASSFTTSGRTDTQYF.

A few counts support this clonotype. The chain employs TRBV9 and TRBJ2-3; perhaps TRBD2 as D (7 bases). The CDR3 totals 17 residues. V gave up 0 bases and J gave up 2 bases, with 16 bases separating them. CDR1 and CDR2 from the germline V gene are SGDLS and YYNGEE. Here the CDR3 DNA reads TGTGCCAGCAGCGTAGCTTGGGGGGGGGCCATCACAGATACGCAGTATTTT. Translating it yields CASSVAWGGAITDTQYF.

This chain joins TRBV4-3 and TRBJ2-2; 7 bases align to TRBD1. This CDR3 contains 18 residues. The trim removed 4 bases at V and 6 bases at J, leaving 17 bases unmatched. From germline, CDR1 is LGHNA and CDR2 YSLEER. CDR3 sequence (DNA): TGCGCCAGCAGCCCTACCGTCAACAGGGGAAATATTGCCGGGGAGCTGTTTTTT. This encodes CASSPTVNRGNIAGELFF.

This clonotype was observed a handful of times. This rearrangement joins TRBV5-1 to TRBJ2-7; unclear D gene. Germline-derived CDR1 and CDR2 are SGHRS and YFSETQ. The CDR3 has 13 amino acids. V shed 4 bases and J shed 0 bases, with 8 bases lying between them. The CDR3, as DNA: TGCGCCAGCAGCAGGGAAAGCTCCTACGAGCAGTACTTC. Its protein product is CASSRESSYEQYF.

The rearrangement uses TRBV20-1 and TRBJ2-5, with 9 bases aligning to TRBD2. J gave up 4 bases and V 6 bases, and 18 bases lay outside the gene matches. Germline CDR1 is DFQATT and CDR2 is SNEGSKA (reference sequence). The CDR3 has 17 residues. The CDR3 nucleotides read TGCAGTGCCAATGGTGGCATGGCGGGGGGGCCGGGAGAGACCCAGTACTTC. Translating gives CSANGGMAGGPGETQYF.